This T cell receptor beta chain was profiled in a study of CD8+CD57+ T cells in acquired aplastic anemia. Looked up from germline, CDR1 is MNHEY and CDR2 is SVGEGT. The germline V and J ends were trimmed by 9 bases and 1 base, with 10 bases remaining between them. There are 14 residues in the CDR3. As regards this clonotype: Its specificity is unknown.

Patients chosen for sequencing had shown CD8+CD57+ cell expansion by flow cytometry. Patients, without exception, had severe acquired aplastic anemia. The study sampled blood from patients who had received no therapy. The TCR beta profiling, which covered VDJ combination and CDR3 sequence, was carried out using genomic DNA as the template. MiXCR, applied by TCRdb to the reads, yields one record per CDR3 protein. The sample holds some 150,000 distinct CDR3 sequences, about two thirds seen once. General observations from the study: Approximately 27 CD8+ CDR3 sequences occurred in both the patients and the controls.

The material sequenced was sorted CD4+, CD8+, or CD8+CD57+ T cells (not recorded which) from PBMCs. The TCR originated in a human donor with aplastic anemia. The rearrangement uses TRBV6-2 or TRBV6-3 and TRBJ2-6, with D perhaps matching TRBD2 (5 bases). The CDR3 DNA follows: TGTGCCAGTGGTAGGGAGTCTGGGGCCAACGTCCTGACTTTC. It specifies CASGRESGANVLTF.